Listed below are T cell receptor beta chains from one sample, sequenced in a study of shared clonotypes between healthy human individuals. This table comes from immunoSEQ multiplex PCR, and its TCRdb copy is limited to in-frame clones, with some not included. The sample consists of about 2 million clones, less than 95% of them appearing once. The sequencing sample was made of naive CD8+ T cells sorted from blood. The source is a man between 18 and 35 years old in good health. The CDR3 runs from the conserved cysteine through the conserved F or W. Fields, in order: D gene, clone size, V gene, J gene, CDR3 protein, CDR3 DNA. D genes are given only for firm matches. Not all rows give a size; the values are once, few, many and, for expanded clones, a class.

>-|-|TRBV9|TRBJ2-2
CASSVGAGHAGELFF
TGTGCCAGCAGCGTAGGGGCAGGGCATGCCGGGGAGCTGTTTTTT
>-|-|TRBV5-6|TRBJ2-2
CASSLWGIRDTGELFF
TGTGCCAGCAGCTTGTGGGGAATCAGGGACACCGGGGAGCTGTTTTTT
>TRBD1|-|TRBV6-1|TRBJ2-5
CASSESPWITGAQETQYF
TGTGCCAGCAGTGAGTCACCATGGATAACAGGGGCGCAAGAGACCCAGTACTTC
>-|-|TRBV4-1|TRBJ2-7
CASSQVLGSYEQYF
TGCGCCAGCAGCCAAGTGCTGGGGTCCTACGAGCAGTACTTC
>TRBD1|-|TRBV11-2|TRBJ1-6
CASSLETGWQSPLHF
TGTGCCAGCAGCTTAGAGACAGGGTGGCAATCACCCCTCCACTTT
>-|-|TRBV5-6|TRBJ2-7
CASSLLARVYEQYF
TGTGCCAGCAGCTTACTAGCACGCGTCTACGAGCAGTACTTC
>-|once|TRBV6-5|TRBJ1-4
CASLGEKLFF
TGTGCCAGCCTGGGGGAAAAACTGTTTTTT
>-|-|TRBV4-3|TRBJ2-7
CASSQETDIAYEQYF
TGCGCCAGCAGCCAAGAGACGGACATAGCCTACGAGCAGTACTTC
>-|-|TRBV10-3|TRBJ2-5
CAISESREAQYF
TGTGCCATCAGTGAGTCCAGGGAGGCCCAGTACTTC
>-|few|TRBV18|TRBJ1-6
CASSPRNSPLHF
TGTGCCAGCTCACCGCGCAATTCACCCCTCCACTTT
>-|once|TRBV2|TRBJ2-5
CASNPMGATSTKRETQYF
TGTGCCAGCAATCCCATGGGAGCCACCAGCACCAAACGAGAGACCCAGTACTTC
>TRBD1|-|TRBV13|TRBJ2-1
CASSSPGQGFGEQFF
TGTGCCAGCAGCTCCCCAGGACAGGGATTTGGAGAGCAGTTCTTC
>TRBD1|-|TRBV6-5|TRBJ2-7
CASSYGPGGSEQYF
TGTGCCAGCAGTTACGGTCCAGGGGGAAGTGAGCAGTACTTC
>TRBD1|-|TRBV5-1|TRBJ1-1
CASSFVGQGVDDTEAFF
TGCGCCAGCAGCTTCGTTGGACAGGGGGTGGACGACACTGAAGCTTTCTTT
>-|-|TRBV2|TRBJ1-2
CARYHRGGYTF
TGTGCCAGGTATCATCGGGGTGGCTACACCTTC
>-|-|TRBV7-8|TRBJ2-1
CASSSGPPGEQFF
TGTGCCAGCAGCTCGGGCCCCCCGGGTGAGCAGTTCTTC
>TRBD1|-|TRBV4-1|TRBJ2-3
CASSQRTGLADTQYF
TGCGCCAGCAGCCAGAGGACAGGGCTCGCAGATACGCAGTATTTT
>-|-|TRBV6-5|TRBJ2-7
CASSQGEWLEQYF
TGTGCCAGCAGTCAAGGGGAATGGCTCGAGCAGTACTTC
>TRBD1|-|TRBV5-6|TRBJ2-7
CASSPTGAPHEQYF
TGTGCCAGCAGCCCGACAGGGGCCCCCCACGAGCAGTACTTC
>-|-|TRBV4-1|TRBJ2-5
CASSSEEGGARETQYF
TGCGCCAGCAGCTCGGAGGAGGGGGGGGCCCGAGAGACCCAGTACTTC
>-|-|TRBV4-2|TRBJ2-7
CASSQEIPIDRLYEQYF
TGTGCCAGCAGCCAAGAAATCCCAATAGACAGACTCTACGAGCAGTACTTC
>-|once|TRBV4-1|TRBJ1-1
CASSQELWMNTEAFF
TGCGCCAGCAGCCAAGAACTGTGGATGAACACTGAAGCTTTCTTT
>-|-|TRBV19|TRBJ2-7
CASSPQGPAPYEQYF
TGTGCCAGTAGTCCCCAGGGGCCGGCCCCCTACGAGCAGTACTTC